The rows below give T cell receptor beta chains drawn from one sample of a study of shared T cell receptors in the human thymus. The repertoire was sequenced with immunoSEQ multiplex PCR; TCRdb's copy has only in-frame clones and lacks some. The sample lists hundreds of thousands of clones; around 95% were seen once. Input material: thymocytes. All receptors come from a human donor. CDR3s include the opening cysteine and the closing phenylalanine or tryptophan. D genes are given only for firm matches. Size values are once, few and many counts, or a class for expanded clones, and some rows have none.

abundance: NA
j_gene: TRBJ2-7
d_gene: NA
v_gene: TRBV28
CDR3nt: TGTGCCAGCAAGGGCCAGCTCCTCTCCTACGAGCAGTACTTC
CDR3aa: CASKGQLLSYEQYF

abundance: NA
j_gene: TRBJ1-4
d_gene: NA
v_gene: TRBV5-4
CDR3nt: TGTGCCAGCAGCGAGGGGGGGCGAAGGGAAAAACTGTTTTTT
CDR3aa: CASSEGGRREKLFF

abundance: NA
j_gene: TRBJ2-5
d_gene: TRBD2
v_gene: TRBV5-8
CDR3nt: TGTGCCAGCACTCCGGCGGCGGGAGGGGATCAAGAGACCCAGTACTTC
CDR3aa: CASTPAAGGDQETQYF

abundance: NA
j_gene: TRBJ2-3
d_gene: TRBD2
v_gene: TRBV29-1
CDR3nt: TGCAGCGTTCTGGGGGACTACCCGTTAACGCAGTATTTT
CDR3aa: CSVLGDYPLTQYF

abundance: NA
j_gene: TRBJ1-2
d_gene: NA
v_gene: TRBV27
CDR3nt: TGTGCCAGCAGGTGGGGGGGAGACTATGGCTACACCTTC
CDR3aa: CASRWGGDYGYTF

abundance: NA
j_gene: TRBJ2-3
d_gene: TRBD2
v_gene: TRBV30
CDR3nt: TGTGCCTGGAGTTCCGGGACTAGCGAGAGCACAGATACGCAGTATTTT
CDR3aa: CAWSSGTSESTDTQYF

abundance: NA
j_gene: TRBJ1-1
d_gene: TRBD1
v_gene: TRBV6-1
CDR3nt: TGTGCCAGCAGTGAAACACAGGACAGGGGTACTGAAGCTTTCTTT
CDR3aa: CASSETQDRGTEAFF

abundance: NA
j_gene: TRBJ1-1
d_gene: TRBD1
v_gene: TRBV19
CDR3nt: TGTGCCAGTATGGACAGGGGATACACTGAAGCTTTCTTT
CDR3aa: CASMDRGYTEAFF

abundance: NA
j_gene: TRBJ1-1
d_gene: NA
v_gene: TRBV4-1
CDR3nt: TGCGCCAGCAGCCAATCTGGGGGGGGGACTGAAGCTTTCTTT
CDR3aa: CASSQSGGGTEAFF

abundance: NA
j_gene: TRBJ2-1
d_gene: NA
v_gene: TRBV19
CDR3nt: TGTGCCAGCAGACTAGGCGGGGCTCACAATGAGCAGTTCTTC
CDR3aa: CASRLGGAHNEQFF

abundance: NA
j_gene: TRBJ1-3
d_gene: NA
v_gene: TRBV2
CDR3nt: TGTGCCTCCGGCTCTGGGAAAGGGGGGGGAAACACCATATATTTT
CDR3aa: CASGSGKGGGNTIYF

abundance: NA
j_gene: TRBJ1-3
d_gene: NA
v_gene: TRBV7-6
CDR3nt: TGTGCCAGCAGCTTATTAATCCGGTACTCTGGAAACACCATATATTTT
CDR3aa: CASSLLIRYSGNTIYF

abundance: NA
j_gene: TRBJ2-3
d_gene: TRBD2
v_gene: TRBV7-2
CDR3nt: TGTGCCAGCAGCCCCGGGTACGGGACTAGCGGCACAGATACGCAGTATTTT
CDR3aa: CASSPGYGTSGTDTQYF

abundance: NA
j_gene: TRBJ2-3
d_gene: NA
v_gene: TRBV20-1
CDR3nt: TGCAGTGTCAAAGGCAGGGTGGAGTATTTT
CDR3aa: CSVKGRVEYF

abundance: NA
j_gene: TRBJ2-3
d_gene: NA
v_gene: TRBV7-6
CDR3nt: TGTGCCAGCAGCCCCCTAAGGGGTCTAGCGAAGTTCTTAGGAGATACGCAGTATTTT
CDR3aa: CASSPLRGLAKFLGDTQYF

abundance: NA
j_gene: TRBJ1-3
d_gene: NA
v_gene: TRBV5-1
CDR3nt: TGCGCCAGCACCGAGGACGGGAGCTCTGGAAACACCATATATTTT
CDR3aa: CASTEDGSSGNTIYF

abundance: NA
j_gene: TRBJ1-1
d_gene: NA
v_gene: TRBV29-1
CDR3nt: TGCAGCGTTTCGGGGGTTTCGGGAAACACTGAAGCTTTCTTT
CDR3aa: CSVSGVSGNTEAFF

abundance: NA
j_gene: TRBJ1-1
d_gene: TRBD1
v_gene: TRBV5-5
CDR3nt: TGTGCCAGCAGCCCGGGACAGCAGCGAAACACTGAAGCTTTCTTT
CDR3aa: CASSPGQQRNTEAFF

abundance: NA
j_gene: TRBJ2-2
d_gene: TRBD1
v_gene: TRBV7-7
CDR3nt: TGTGCCAGCAGCACCACCCCCTGGCGACAGGGTGACGGGGAGCTGTTTTTT
CDR3aa: CASSTTPWRQGDGELFF

abundance: NA
j_gene: TRBJ1-1
d_gene: NA
v_gene: TRBV28
CDR3nt: TGTGCCAGCAGTCAAATAATCCAGGGGATCGCTGAAGCTTTCTTT
CDR3aa: CASSQIIQGIAEAFF

abundance: NA
j_gene: TRBJ2-7
d_gene: NA
v_gene: TRBV28
CDR3nt: TGTGCCAGCAGTTTCCTAGGTTACGAGCAGTACTTC
CDR3aa: CASSFLGYEQYF

abundance: once
j_gene: TRBJ2-2
d_gene: NA
v_gene: TRBV15
CDR3nt: TGTGCCACCAGCAGCGACAGGGAGGTACGTCAGAACACCGGGGAGCTGTTTTTT
CDR3aa: CATSSDREVRQNTGELFF

abundance: NA
j_gene: TRBJ2-7
d_gene: TRBD1
v_gene: TRBV28
CDR3nt: TGTGCCAGCAGTTTGCGCCGACAGGGGGGCGACGAGCAGTACTTC
CDR3aa: CASSLRRQGGDEQYF

abundance: NA
j_gene: TRBJ2-5
d_gene: TRBD2
v_gene: TRBV4-1
CDR3nt: TGCGCCAGCAGCCAAGATAACCCGGCTAGCGGTCAAGAGACCCAGTACTTC
CDR3aa: CASSQDNPASGQETQYF

abundance: NA
j_gene: TRBJ1-5
d_gene: NA
v_gene: TRBV15
CDR3nt: TGTGCCACCAGCAGAGAAACCAGCAATCAGCCCCAGCATTTT
CDR3aa: CATSRETSNQPQHF

abundance: NA
j_gene: TRBJ2-5
d_gene: TRBD2
v_gene: TRBV6-1
CDR3nt: TGTGCCAGCAGTGTCGGGGGGACTAGCGGATCGCAAGAGACCCAGTACTTC
CDR3aa: CASSVGGTSGSQETQYF

abundance: NA
j_gene: TRBJ1-1
d_gene: TRBD1
v_gene: TRBV6-1
CDR3nt: TGTGCCAGCAGCGAACCCCCCGGACAGGGGGGTTTAACTGAAGCTTTCTTT
CDR3aa: CASSEPPGQGGLTEAFF

abundance: NA
j_gene: TRBJ2-2
d_gene: NA
v_gene: TRBV4-3
CDR3nt: TGCGCCAGCAGCCAAAGGGCCGGGGCTGGGGCCGGGGAGCTGTTTTTT
CDR3aa: CASSQRAGAGAGELFF

abundance: NA
j_gene: TRBJ2-7
d_gene: NA
v_gene: TRBV9
CDR3nt: TGTGCCAGCAGCGTAGGAAAAGAAATCTCCTACGAGCAGTACTTC
CDR3aa: CASSVGKEISYEQYF

abundance: few
j_gene: TRBJ2-7
d_gene: TRBD2
v_gene: TRBV28
CDR3nt: TGTGCCAGCAGTTTTCTAGCGGGACCTGTTGACGAGCAGTACTTC
CDR3aa: CASSFLAGPVDEQYF

abundance: NA
j_gene: TRBJ2-1
d_gene: NA
v_gene: TRBV5-6
CDR3nt: TGTGCCAGCAGCTTGAATCAGGGCAGGGATAATGAGCAGTTCTTC
CDR3aa: CASSLNQGRDNEQFF

abundance: NA
j_gene: TRBJ2-5
d_gene: NA
v_gene: TRBV7-2
CDR3nt: TGTGCCAGCAGCTTAGATGGCAGCTTCCAAGAGACCCAGTACTTC
CDR3aa: CASSLDGSFQETQYF

abundance: few
j_gene: TRBJ2-2
d_gene: TRBD2
v_gene: TRBV7-2
CDR3nt: TGTGCCAGCAGCAAACCTCCGGGACTAGCGGAAATCACCGGGGAGCTGTTTTTT
CDR3aa: CASSKPPGLAEITGELFF